This T cell receptor (beta chain) is drawn from a study of blood T cells in healthy people across ages. Notes on the study in general: Donors of long life had a larger count of naive CD4+ cells and greater diversity than aged donors. Correlation between TCR beta diversity and naive T cell percentage was strong.

In its sample, this clonotype was seen many times. The antigen remains undetermined. Germline CDR1 MNHEY, CDR2 SVGAGI. The CDR3 is 11 amino acids. The V and J ends lost 1 base and 6 bases respectively, with 4 bases between them. Together with a sample-barcoded 5' primer, a J-beta primer mix was included in a second PCR lasting about 7 to 11 cycles. Each cDNA molecule received a tag from a template-switch adaptor that had 12 random nucleotides. TCRdb re-called the 5' RACE reads through MiXCR, storing one row per CDR3 protein. Among roughly 700,000 distinct CDR3 sequences listed, 45% to 50% were seen once. Each donor supplied ten milliliters of peripheral blood.

The genes are TRBV6-5 and TRBJ2-7, with D hard to call. The source of this sequence is a woman aged 55-69 years in good health. Sequenced sample: blood. Written as DNA, the CDR3 is TGTGCCAGCAGTTACTTGGGCGAGCAGTACTTC. It encodes CASSYLGEQYF.